The next 9 T cell receptor beta chains were all read from a single sample in a study of identical twins. TCRdb reprocessed the 5' RACE reads with MiXCR, giving one entry per CDR3 protein. The top ten clones hold about 0.97% of a sample with around 490,000 distinct CDR3 sequences, approximately 14% of them seen once. The same data also contributed to another study, on yellow fever vaccine responses in identical twins.

The specimen was CD4+ T cells sorted from blood. Receptors were obtained from a woman younger than 30 in good health.

This clonotype came up a few times. The chain has TRBV3-1 and TRBJ2-3; D possibly corresponds to TRBD2 (5 bases). V was shortened by 4 bases and J by 0 bases, with 11 bases between the two germline ends. The germline CDR1 and CDR2 sequences are LGHDT and YNNKEL (reference sequence). The CDR3 extends over 15 amino acids. The CDR3 sequence is CASSPRGRSTDTQYF. The CDR3 coding sequence is TGTGCCAGCAGCCCCCGAGGGCGGAGCACAGATACGCAGTATTTT.

There are a few counts of this clonotype. The chain employs TRBV11-1 and TRBJ2-7; D perhaps matches TRBD1 (6 bases). V lost 5 bases and J lost 0, with 14 bases in between. This CDR3 is built from 15 residues. The germline V gene has CDR1 SGHAT and CDR2 FQDESV (reference sequence). This CDR3 is CASSRRTESSYEQYF. In DNA form, the CDR3 reads TGTGCCAGCAGCCGAAGGACAGAGAGCTCCTACGAGCAGTACTTC.

This clonotype was seen many times. The chain employs TRBV27 and TRBJ2-1; 7 bases are a match to TRBD2. V trimming: 5 bases; J trimming: 7 bases; junction bases outside the gene matches: 8. Germline-derived CDR1 and CDR2 are MNHEY and SMNVEV (reference sequence). CDR3 length equals 14 residues. The CDR3 loop is CASSPAREANEQFF. The CDR3 bases are TGTGCCAGCAGTCCAGCCCGGGAGGCGAATGAGCAGTTCTTC.

This clonotype showed up just a few times. Here the CDR3 reads CASSQGREWVDTQYF. In DNA, the CDR3 is TGTGCCAGCAGCCAAGGACGGGAGTGGGTAGATACGCAGTATTTT. This chain joins TRBV14 and TRBJ2-3, with D possibly TRBD2 on 6 matching bases. The CDR3 contains 15 residues. V was trimmed by 1 base and J by 5 bases, leaving 13 bases between them. Germline V gives CDR1 SGHDN, CDR2 FVKESK.

This clonotype turned up a few times. This chain connects TRBV5-1 to TRBJ2-7, with a tentative D call TRBD2 (5 bases). The CDR3 covers 13 residues. The germline V and J ends were trimmed by 5 bases and 3 bases, with 12 bases remaining between them. Germline V gives CDR1 SGHRS, CDR2 YFSETQ. CDR3 region: CASRSGLNYEQYF. CDR3 DNA: TGCGCCAGCAGGAGCGGTCTCAACTACGAGCAGTACTTC.

The sample holds a few counts of this clonotype. The chain uses TRBV2 and TRBJ1-4; no firm D call. CDR1 and CDR2 from the germline V gene are SNHLY and FYNNEI. The CDR3 extends over 12 amino acids. The V end was cut by 1 base, the J end by 6 bases, with 3 bases between. CDR3 DNA: TGTGCCAGCAGTGAAGAGTATGAAAAACTGTTTTTT. Its protein product is CASSEEYEKLFF.

This clonotype was picked up many times. The V call is TRBV5-1, the J call TRBJ2-7; D call uncertain. The V gene's germline CDR1 is SGHRS and CDR2 YFSETQ. Deletions cut 0 bases from V and 1 base from J, with 14 bases between. CDR3 length equals 16 residues. The CDR3 bases are TGCGCCAGCAGCTTGGCCTCGAGGCTTGAATCCTACGAGCAGTACTTC. This encodes CASSLASRLESYEQYF. Full variable domain (remainder filled in from reference TRBV5-1 and TRBJ2-7): KAGVTQTPRYLIKTRGQQVTLSCSPISGHRSVSWYQQTPGQGLQFLFEYFSETQRNKGNFPGRFSGRQFSNSRSEMNVSTLELGDSALYLCASSLASRLESYEQYFGPGTRLTVT.

A few counts support this clonotype. In nucleotides, the CDR3 is TGTGCCACCAGCAGAGCCTCCTACAATGAGCAGTTCTTC. It is translated as CATSRASYNEQFF. The chain recombines TRBV15 with TRBJ2-1; D gene ambiguous. There are 13 residues in the CDR3. Germline CDR1 and CDR2: LNHNV and YYDKDF (reference sequence). V was pared by 1 base and J by 0 bases, with 1 base between.

This chain joins TRBV5-1 and TRBJ2-1, with 9 bases lining up with TRBD1. Per the germline V gene, CDR1 is SGHRS and CDR2 is YFSETQ. V was pared by 0 bases and J by 6 bases, with 4 bases of the junction left unmatched. CDR3 length: 15 residues. CDR3 loop: CASSLDRGLVNEQFF. CDR3 nucleotides: TGCGCCAGCAGCTTGGACAGGGGGCTAGTCAATGAGCAGTTCTTC.